What follows describes a single TCR beta chain. This entry comes from a study of T cell responses to AZD1222 COVID-19 vaccine. CDR3 length: 14 amino acids. V shed 4 bases, J shed 5 bases, and the junction held 7 bases outside the gene matches. The V gene's germline CDR1 is LGHDT and CDR2 YNNKEL (reference sequence). The repertoire was sequenced with immunoSEQ multiplex PCR; TCRdb's copy has only in-frame clones and lacks some. The sample yields 95,000 to 100,000 clones, more than 75% seen once. The sample consisted of peripheral blood, taken on day 0 of AZD1222 vaccination. The rearrangement uses TRBV3-1 (or the pseudogene TRBV3-2) and TRBJ2-7; 8 bases agree with TRBD1. The source is an adult in good health. DNA of the CDR3: TGTGCCAGCAGCCCCCGAACGACAGGGGACGAGCAGTACTTC. It specifies CASSPRTTGDEQYF.